This T cell receptor beta chain was identified in a study of glioma-infiltrating T cells. Broader study findings: Above-expected tissue-blood divergence occurred in all gliomas, most in low-grade ones. Very few CDR3 sequences were shared between tissue and blood.

The iRepertoire nested amplicon-rescue multiplex PCR amplified TCR alpha and beta CDR3s from RNA. One-step reverse transcription and amplification started from approximately 100-400 ng of tissue mRNA or PBMC total RNA. TCRdb analysed the multiplex PCR reads with MiXCR anew, one entry per CDR3 protein. The sample lists roughly 190,000 distinct CDR3 sequences, 32% occurring once. This clonotype has a count of ten or more. Its antigen is unknown. This CDR3 spans 15 amino acids. Germline lookup yields CDR1 MNHNS and CDR2 SASEGT. The V and J ends lost 6 bases and 0 bases, in that order; junction bases with no gene match: 4.

This chain uses TRBV6-1 with TRBJ2-1, with 8 nucleotides matching TRBD1. Sequenced material: glioma tissue, nonneoplastic brain tissue, or PBMCs (not recorded which). This sequence originates from a human donor with low-grade glioma or glioblastoma, undergoing nonglioma brain surgery, or in good health (not recorded which). CDR3 coding DNA: TGTGCCAGCAGACGGACAGGGAACTCCTACAATGAGCAGTTCTTC. The encoded protein is CASRRTGNSYNEQFF.